The rows below give T cell receptor beta chains drawn from one sample of a study of shared clonotypes between healthy human individuals. Using immunoSEQ multiplex PCR, the repertoire was profiled, and TCRdb retains in-frame clones only, with some absent. The sample lists some 580,000 clones, around 97% occurring once. The material sequenced was naive CD4+ T cells sorted from blood. The origin of the receptors is a woman aged 25-40 years in good health. The CDR3 runs from the conserved cysteine through the conserved F or W. The D gene is left open where the match is weak. Not all rows give a size; the values are once, few, many and, for expanded clones, a class.

>TRBV28|TRBD2|NA|TRBJ2-3
CASSSLAGAADTQYF
TGTGCCAGCAGTTCCCTTGCGGGAGCGGCAGATACGCAGTATTTT
>TRBV19|NA|NA|TRBJ1-2
CASTLAGLAGYTF
TGTGCCAGTACCCTGGCGGGGTTAGCTGGCTACACCTTC
>TRBV9|NA|NA|TRBJ2-3
CASSVGTGAFTDTQYF
TGTGCCAGCAGCGTAGGTACGGGGGCTTTCACAGATACGCAGTATTTT
>TRBV21-1|NA|NA|TRBJ2-1
CASSKSGNNEQFF
TGTGCCAGCAGCAAATCTGGAAACAATGAGCAGTTCTTC
>TRBV19|TRBD2|once|TRBJ2-1
CASSILSSGNYNEQFF
TGTGCCAGTAGTATCCTATCTAGCGGGAACTACAATGAGCAGTTCTTC
>TRBV6-1|NA|NA|TRBJ2-7
CASSPSLLSYEQYF
TGTGCCAGCAGTCCAAGTCTATTATCCTACGAGCAGTACTTC
>TRBV28|NA|NA|TRBJ1-3
CASKPPGNTIYF
TGTGCCAGCAAGCCCCCTGGAAACACCATATATTTT
>TRBV29-1|NA|NA|TRBJ2-7
CSVGTDLTYEQYF
TGCAGCGTTGGAACAGACTTGACCTACGAGCAGTACTTC
>TRBV30|TRBD2|NA|TRBJ2-5
CAWSTRLAGGGETQYF
TGTGCCTGGAGTACCCGGCTAGCGGGAGGGGGGGAGACCCAGTACTTC
>TRBV6-5|NA|NA|TRBJ1-4
CASKALNEKLFF
TGTGCCAGCAAGGCCCTTAATGAAAAACTGTTTTTT
>TRBV11-2|NA|NA|TRBJ1-1
CASSLASLTGANTEAFF
TGTGCCAGCAGCTTAGCTAGCCTCACAGGAGCGAACACTGAAGCTTTCTTT
>TRBV5-1|NA|NA|TRBJ1-4
CASSRNEGRANEKLFF
TGCGCCAGCAGCCGGAATGAGGGCCGAGCTAATGAAAAACTGTTTTTT
>TRBV13|NA|NA|TRBJ2-1
CASSFSDRRNEQFF
TGTGCCAGCAGCTTCAGTGACCGGAGGAATGAGCAGTTCTTC
>TRBV18|NA|NA|TRBJ1-1
CVTSGGTPNTEAFF
TGTGTCACCTCGGGGGGGACCCCGAACACTGAAGCTTTCTTT
>TRBV6-6|TRBD2|NA|TRBJ2-7
CASSYSGTSTYEQYF
TGTGCCAGCAGTTATTCCGGGACTAGTACCTACGAGCAGTACTTC
>TRBV4-2|NA|NA|TRBJ2-1
CASSQGVGAPLRNEQFF
TGTGCCAGCAGCCAAGGGGTCGGGGCCCCCCTGCGGAATGAGCAGTTCTTC
>TRBV7-9|NA|NA|TRBJ1-4
CASSWVNTGVTNEKLFF
TGTGCCAGCAGCTGGGTGAATACAGGAGTAACTAATGAAAAACTGTTTTTT
>TRBV12-5|TRBD2|NA|TRBJ2-1
CASGATSLLGLNYNEQFF
TGTGCTAGTGGGGCTACCTCCCTGCTGGGACTAAACTACAATGAGCAGTTCTTC
>TRBV11-2|NA|NA|TRBJ1-1
CASSLGGASYTEAFF
TGTGCCAGCAGCTTAGGTGGGGCCTCCTACACTGAAGCTTTCTTT
>TRBV27|NA|NA|TRBJ2-7
CASSSRVSGVYEQYF
TGTGCCAGCAGTTCCCGGGTCTCCGGTGTCTACGAGCAGTACTTC
>TRBV19|NA|NA|TRBJ2-1
CASSSEGRRSNNEQFF
TGTGCCAGTAGTAGTGAAGGGAGGAGAAGTAACAATGAGCAGTTCTTC
>TRBV5-1|NA|NA|TRBJ2-7
CASSSQGDSYEQYF
TGCGCCAGCAGCTCGCAAGGGGACTCCTACGAGCAGTACTTC
>TRBV7-9|NA|NA|TRBJ2-1
CASSLAPGRGNEQFF
TGTGCCAGCAGCTTAGCGCCAGGCCGCGGAAATGAGCAGTTCTTC
>TRBV27|TRBD2|NA|TRBJ2-6
CASSLSWGGSGANVLTF
TGTGCCAGCAGTTTATCTTGGGGGGGCTCTGGGGCCAACGTCCTGACTTTC
>TRBV21-1|NA|NA|TRBJ2-7
CASILDGRLAGPGPYEQYF
TGTGCCAGCATTTTAGATGGCCGACTAGCGGGCCCTGGGCCTTACGAGCAGTACTTC
>TRBV11-2|NA|NA|TRBJ1-4
CASSFRQNNEKLFF
TGTGCCAGCAGCTTCCGACAGAATAATGAAAAACTGTTTTTT
>TRBV6-6|TRBD1|NA|TRBJ2-7
CASSYPGQGREQYF
TGTGCCAGCAGTTATCCGGGACAGGGAAGGGAGCAGTACTTC
>TRBV27|TRBD1|once|TRBJ2-7
CASSTETGAHEQYF
TGTGCCAGCAGTACCGAGACAGGGGCCCACGAGCAGTACTTC
>TRBV5-4|NA|NA|TRBJ2-7
CASSLAGVTREQYF
TGTGCCAGCAGCTTGGCGGGAGTAACTCGCGAGCAGTACTTC
>TRBV10-3|NA|NA|TRBJ1-3
CAISESSPSSGNTIYF
TGTGCCATCAGTGAGTCGAGTCCGAGCTCTGGAAACACCATATATTTT
>TRBV28|TRBD2|NA|TRBJ2-5
CASSLGGRGRETQYF
TGTGCCAGCAGTTTGGGCGGGAGGGGGCGAGAGACCCAGTACTTC
>TRBV9|TRBD2|NA|TRBJ2-3
CASSVAPSGSDTQYF
TGTGCCAGCAGCGTAGCTCCTAGCGGGAGTGATACGCAGTATTTT
>TRBV6-7|TRBD1|NA|TRBJ2-7
CASSFSLHRQGASYEQYF
TGTGCCAGCAGTTTCTCATTACATCGACAGGGGGCCTCCTACGAGCAGTACTTC
>TRBV6-5|TRBD1|NA|TRBJ2-7
CASSYSISDRGYEQYF
TGTGCCAGCAGTTACTCTATCTCCGACAGGGGGTACGAGCAGTACTTC
>TRBV5-1|TRBD1|NA|TRBJ1-2
CASKYTGGAYGYTF
TGCGCCAGCAAGTATACAGGGGGCGCCTATGGCTACACCTTC
>TRBV11-2|TRBD2|once|TRBJ2-7
CASSLALAGGPYEQYF
TGTGCCAGCAGCTTAGCCCTGGCGGGAGGCCCTTACGAGCAGTACTTC
>TRBV4-1|TRBD1|NA|TRBJ1-6
CASSQAGTAVNSPLHF
TGCGCCAGCAGCCAAGCCGGGACAGCAGTTAATTCACCCCTCCACTTT
>TRBV28|NA|NA|TRBJ2-5
CASFKPGLGAETQYF
TGTGCCAGTTTTAAGCCTGGCTTGGGGGCAGAGACCCAGTACTTC
>TRBV27|NA|NA|TRBJ2-7
CARNPPGQLFSYEQYF
TGTGCCAGAAATCCACCGGGACAACTCTTCTCCTACGAGCAGTACTTC
>TRBV18|TRBD1|NA|TRBJ1-1
CASSSRQGSTEAFF
TGTGCCAGCTCATCTAGACAGGGGAGTACTGAAGCTTTCTTT
>TRBV28|TRBD2|NA|TRBJ2-2
CASTRLAGHTGELFF
TGTGCCAGCACCCGACTAGCGGGCCACACCGGGGAGCTGTTTTTT
>TRBV4-1|TRBD2|NA|TRBJ2-1
CASSQLSGRNPYNEQFF
TGCGCCAGCAGCCAACTTAGCGGGAGAAATCCCTACAATGAGCAGTTCTTC
>TRBV6-5|NA|NA|TRBJ1-2
CASSGAAVNYGYTF
TGTGCCAGCAGTGGGGCTGCGGTCAACTATGGCTACACCTTC